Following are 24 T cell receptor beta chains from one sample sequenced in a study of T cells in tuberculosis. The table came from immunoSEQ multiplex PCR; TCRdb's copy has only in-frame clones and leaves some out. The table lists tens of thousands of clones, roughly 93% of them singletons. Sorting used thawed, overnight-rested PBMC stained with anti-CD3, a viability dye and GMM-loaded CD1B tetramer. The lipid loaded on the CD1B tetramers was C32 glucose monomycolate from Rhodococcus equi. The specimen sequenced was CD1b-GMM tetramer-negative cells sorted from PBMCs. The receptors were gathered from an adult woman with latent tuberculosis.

DNA of the CDR3: TGTGCCAGCCCCTCCCCGGAGCCGTATGGCTACACCTTC. This codes for CASPSPEPYGYTF. The V and J genes are TRBV19 and TRBJ1-2; D remains ambiguous. This CDR3 has 13 residues. Between the trimmed V and J ends, which lost 9 bases and 5 bases, there was a span of 16 bases. Germline CDR1 LNHDA, CDR2 SQIVND (reference sequence). The full variable domain, with the rest looked up from reference TRBV19 and TRBJ1-2, is DGGITQSPKYLFRKEGQNVTLSCEQNLNHDAMYWYRQDPGQGLRLIYYSQIVNDFQKGDIAEGYSVSREKKESFPLTVTSAQKNPTAFYLCASPSPEPYGYTFGSGTRLTVV.

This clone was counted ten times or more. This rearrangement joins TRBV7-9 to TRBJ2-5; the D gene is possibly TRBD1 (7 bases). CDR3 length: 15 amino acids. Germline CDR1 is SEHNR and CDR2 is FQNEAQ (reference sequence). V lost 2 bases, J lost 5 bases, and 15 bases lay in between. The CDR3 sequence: CASSLIQGGVETQYF. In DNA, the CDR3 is TGTGCCAGCAGCTTAATTCAGGGGGGTGTCGAGACCCAGTACTTC.

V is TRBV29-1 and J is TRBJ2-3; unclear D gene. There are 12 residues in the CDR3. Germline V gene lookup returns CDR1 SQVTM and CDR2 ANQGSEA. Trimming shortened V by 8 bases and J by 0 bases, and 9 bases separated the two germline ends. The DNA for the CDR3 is TGCAGCCAGAGGCCTAGCACAGATACGCAGTATTTT. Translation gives CSQRPSTDTQYF.

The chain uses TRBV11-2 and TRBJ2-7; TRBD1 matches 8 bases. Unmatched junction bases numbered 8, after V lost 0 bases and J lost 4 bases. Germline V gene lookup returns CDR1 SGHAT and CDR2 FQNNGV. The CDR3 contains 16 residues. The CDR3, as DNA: TGTGCCAGCAGCTTAGAACCTGGACAGGGCGGTTACGAGCAGTACTTC. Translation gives CASSLEPGQGGYEQYF.

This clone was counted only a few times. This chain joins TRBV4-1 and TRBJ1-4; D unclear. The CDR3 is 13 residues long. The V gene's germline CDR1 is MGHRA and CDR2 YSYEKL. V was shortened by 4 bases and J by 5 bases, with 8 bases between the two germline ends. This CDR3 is CASSLGLNEKLFF. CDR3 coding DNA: TGCGCCAGCAGCCTAGGACTGAATGAAAAACTGTTTTTT.

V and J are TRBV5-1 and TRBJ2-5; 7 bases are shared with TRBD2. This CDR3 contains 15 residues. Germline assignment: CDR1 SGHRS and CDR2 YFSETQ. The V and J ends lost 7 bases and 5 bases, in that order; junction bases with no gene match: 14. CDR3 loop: CASSKSGVFRETQYF. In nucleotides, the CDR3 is TGCGCCAGCTCCAAAAGCGGGGTCTTTAGGGAGACCCAGTACTTC.

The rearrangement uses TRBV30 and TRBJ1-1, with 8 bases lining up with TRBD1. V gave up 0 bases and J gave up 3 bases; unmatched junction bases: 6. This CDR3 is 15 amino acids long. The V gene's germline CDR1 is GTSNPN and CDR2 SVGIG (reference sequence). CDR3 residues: CAWSVLEQGDTEAFF. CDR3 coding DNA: TGTGCCTGGAGTGTCCTCGAACAGGGGGACACTGAAGCTTTCTTT.

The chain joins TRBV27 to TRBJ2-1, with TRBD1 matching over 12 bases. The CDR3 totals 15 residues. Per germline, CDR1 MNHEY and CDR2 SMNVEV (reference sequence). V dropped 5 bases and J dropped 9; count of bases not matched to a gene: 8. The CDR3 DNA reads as TGTGCCAGCAGTCGCGGGGACAGGGGGCAGAGTGAGCAGTTCTTC. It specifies CASSRGDRGQSEQFF.

In nucleotides, the CDR3 is TGCGCCAGCAGCCGGACTAGGTCCTCCTACAATGAGCAGTTCTTC. It yields the protein CASSRTRSSYNEQFF. This rearrangement joins TRBV4-3 to TRBJ2-1, with 7 bases aligning to TRBD2. Germline V gene lookup returns CDR1 LGHNA and CDR2 YSLEER. Losses at the gene ends were 4 bases for V and 0 bases for J; bases not matched to a gene: 3. The CDR3 covers 15 residues.

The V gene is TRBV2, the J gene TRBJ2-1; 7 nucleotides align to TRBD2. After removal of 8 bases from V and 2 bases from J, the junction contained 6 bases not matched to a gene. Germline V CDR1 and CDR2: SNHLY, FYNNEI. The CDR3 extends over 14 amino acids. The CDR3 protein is CASGAGRAYNEQFF. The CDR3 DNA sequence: TGTGCCAGCGGGGCGGGGAGGGCCTACAATGAGCAGTTCTTC.

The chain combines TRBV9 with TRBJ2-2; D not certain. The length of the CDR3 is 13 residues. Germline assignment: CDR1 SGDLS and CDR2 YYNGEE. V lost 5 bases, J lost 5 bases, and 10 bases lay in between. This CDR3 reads CASRASRTGELFF. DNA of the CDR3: TGTGCCAGCAGGGCTAGTCGTACCGGGGAGCTGTTTTTT.

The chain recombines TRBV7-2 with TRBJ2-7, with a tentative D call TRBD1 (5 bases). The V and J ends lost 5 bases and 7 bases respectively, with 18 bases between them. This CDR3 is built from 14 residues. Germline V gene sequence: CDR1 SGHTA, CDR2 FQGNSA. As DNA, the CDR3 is TGTGCCAGCAGCAAGCAGGGTTTCCCGACAGAGCAGTACTTC. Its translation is CASSKQGFPTEQYF.

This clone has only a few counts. The CDR3 spells CASSMGTSGVYNEQFF. In DNA, the CDR3 is TGTGCCAGCAGCATGGGGACTAGCGGGGTGTACAATGAGCAGTTCTTC. V is TRBV11-3 and J is TRBJ2-1; 13 bases align to TRBD2. V dropped 5 bases and J dropped 4; count of bases not matched to a gene: 5. The CDR3 sequence is 16 residues long. Germline V gene data show CDR1 as SGHNT and CDR2 as YENEEA.

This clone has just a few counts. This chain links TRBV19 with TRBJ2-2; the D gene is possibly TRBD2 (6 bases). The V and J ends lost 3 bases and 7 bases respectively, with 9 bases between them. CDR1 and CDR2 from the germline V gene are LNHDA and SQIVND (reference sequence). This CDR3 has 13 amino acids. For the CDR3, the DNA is TGTGCCAGTAGTATTGGGGGGATCGGGGAGCTGTTTTTT. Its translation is CASSIGGIGELFF.

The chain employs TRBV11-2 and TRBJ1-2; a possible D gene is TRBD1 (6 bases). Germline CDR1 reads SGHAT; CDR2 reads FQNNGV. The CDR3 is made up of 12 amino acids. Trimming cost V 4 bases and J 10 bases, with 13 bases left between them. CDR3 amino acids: CASSSGTSSYTF. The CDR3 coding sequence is TGTGCCAGCAGCTCCGGGACATCCTCCTACACCTTC.

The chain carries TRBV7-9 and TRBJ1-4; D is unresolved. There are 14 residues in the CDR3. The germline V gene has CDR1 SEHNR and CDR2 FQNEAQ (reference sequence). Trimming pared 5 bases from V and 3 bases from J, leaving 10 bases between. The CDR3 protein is CASSRRRANEKLFF. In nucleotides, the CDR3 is TGTGCCAGCAGCCGACGGAGGGCTAATGAAAAACTGTTTTTT.

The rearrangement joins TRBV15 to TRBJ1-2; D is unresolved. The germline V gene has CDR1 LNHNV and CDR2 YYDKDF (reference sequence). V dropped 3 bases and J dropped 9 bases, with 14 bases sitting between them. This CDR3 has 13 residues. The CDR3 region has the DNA TGTGCCACCAGCAGCCCTGATTGGAGGAGCTACACCTTC. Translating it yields CATSSPDWRSYTF.

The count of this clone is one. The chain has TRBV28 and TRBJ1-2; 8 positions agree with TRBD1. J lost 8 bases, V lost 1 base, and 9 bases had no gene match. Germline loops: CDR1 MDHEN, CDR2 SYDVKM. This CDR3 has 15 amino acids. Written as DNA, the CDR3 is TGTGCCAGCAGTTTATCCCCAGGGGGCTGGGGCGGCTACACCTTC. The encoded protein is CASSLSPGGWGGYTF.

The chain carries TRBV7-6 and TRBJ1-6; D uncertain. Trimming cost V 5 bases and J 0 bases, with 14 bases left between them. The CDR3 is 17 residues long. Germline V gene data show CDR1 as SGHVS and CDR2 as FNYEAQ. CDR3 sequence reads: CASSPLRGLSYNSPLHF. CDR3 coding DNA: TGTGCCAGCAGCCCCCTGCGCGGGCTCTCCTATAATTCACCCCTCCACTTT.

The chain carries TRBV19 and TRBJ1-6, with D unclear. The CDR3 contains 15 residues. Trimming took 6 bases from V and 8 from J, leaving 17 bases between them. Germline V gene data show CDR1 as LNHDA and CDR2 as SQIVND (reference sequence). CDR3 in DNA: TGTGCCAGTAGCACTACCCGGGAATCATATTCACCCCTCCACTTT. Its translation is CASSTTRESYSPLHF.

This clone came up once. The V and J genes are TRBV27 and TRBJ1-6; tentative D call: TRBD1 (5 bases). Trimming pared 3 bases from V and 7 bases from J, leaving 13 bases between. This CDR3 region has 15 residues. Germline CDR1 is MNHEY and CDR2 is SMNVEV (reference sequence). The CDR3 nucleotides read TGTGCCAGCAGTTTCGGTGGGGGGTTCAATTCACCCCTCCACTTT. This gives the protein CASSFGGGFNSPLHF.

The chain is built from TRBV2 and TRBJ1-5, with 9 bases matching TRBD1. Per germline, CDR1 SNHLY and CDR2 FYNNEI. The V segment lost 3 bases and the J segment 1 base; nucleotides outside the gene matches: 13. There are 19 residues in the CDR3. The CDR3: CASSESGQGFWGSNQPQHF. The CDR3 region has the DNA TGTGCCAGCAGTGAGTCGGGACAGGGCTTTTGGGGGAGCAATCAGCCCCAGCATTTT.

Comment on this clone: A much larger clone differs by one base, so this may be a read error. CDR3 loop: CASNSGGARYEQYF. The CDR3 nucleotides read TGTGCCAGTAATAGCGGGGGGGCCCGCTACGAGCAGTACTTC. The chain carries TRBV5-6 and TRBJ2-5, with 11 bases lining up with TRBD2. The DNA end favors TRBJ2-7, so the J call may be wrong. This CDR3 is 14 amino acids long. Germline V gene data show CDR1 as SGHDT and CDR2 as YYEEEE.

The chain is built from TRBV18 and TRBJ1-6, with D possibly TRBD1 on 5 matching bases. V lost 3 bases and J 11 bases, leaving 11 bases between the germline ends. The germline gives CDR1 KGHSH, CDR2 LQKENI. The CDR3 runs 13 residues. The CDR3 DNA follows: TGTGCCAGCTCACCCACCACGGGGGCACCCCTCCACTTT. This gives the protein CASSPTTGAPLHF.